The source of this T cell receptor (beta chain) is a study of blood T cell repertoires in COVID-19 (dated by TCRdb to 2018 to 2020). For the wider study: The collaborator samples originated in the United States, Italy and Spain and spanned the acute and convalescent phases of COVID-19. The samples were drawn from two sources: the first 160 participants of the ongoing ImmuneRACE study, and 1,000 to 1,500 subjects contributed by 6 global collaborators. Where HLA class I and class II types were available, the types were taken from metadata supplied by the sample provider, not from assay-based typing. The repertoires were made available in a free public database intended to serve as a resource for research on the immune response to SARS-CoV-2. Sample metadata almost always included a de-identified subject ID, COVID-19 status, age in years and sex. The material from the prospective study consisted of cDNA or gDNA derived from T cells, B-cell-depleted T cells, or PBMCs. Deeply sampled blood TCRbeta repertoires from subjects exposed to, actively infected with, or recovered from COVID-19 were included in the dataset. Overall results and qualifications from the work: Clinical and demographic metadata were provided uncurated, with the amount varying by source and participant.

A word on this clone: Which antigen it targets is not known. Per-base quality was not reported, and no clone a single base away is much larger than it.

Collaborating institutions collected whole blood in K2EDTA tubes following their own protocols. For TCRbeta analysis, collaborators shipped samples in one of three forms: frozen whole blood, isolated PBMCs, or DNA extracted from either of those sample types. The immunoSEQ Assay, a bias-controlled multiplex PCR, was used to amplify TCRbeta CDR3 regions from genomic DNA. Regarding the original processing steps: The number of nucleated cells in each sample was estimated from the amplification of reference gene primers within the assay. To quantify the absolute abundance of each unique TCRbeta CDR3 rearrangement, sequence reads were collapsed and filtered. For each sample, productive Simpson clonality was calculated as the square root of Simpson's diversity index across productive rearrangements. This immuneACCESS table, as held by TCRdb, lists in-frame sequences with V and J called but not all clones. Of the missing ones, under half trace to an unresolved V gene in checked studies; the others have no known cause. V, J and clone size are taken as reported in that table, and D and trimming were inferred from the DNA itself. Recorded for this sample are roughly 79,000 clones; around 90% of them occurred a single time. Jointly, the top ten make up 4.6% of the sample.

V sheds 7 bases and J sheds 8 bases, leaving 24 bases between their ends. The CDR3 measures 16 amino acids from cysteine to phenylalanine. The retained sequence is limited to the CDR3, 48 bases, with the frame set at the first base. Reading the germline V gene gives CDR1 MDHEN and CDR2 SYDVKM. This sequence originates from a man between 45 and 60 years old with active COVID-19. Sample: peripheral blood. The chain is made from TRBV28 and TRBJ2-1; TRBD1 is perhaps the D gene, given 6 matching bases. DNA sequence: TGTGCCAGCACCTCCCCGGGACAAGCATGGGGTCATGAGCAGTTCTTC. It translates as CASTSPGQAWGHEQFF.